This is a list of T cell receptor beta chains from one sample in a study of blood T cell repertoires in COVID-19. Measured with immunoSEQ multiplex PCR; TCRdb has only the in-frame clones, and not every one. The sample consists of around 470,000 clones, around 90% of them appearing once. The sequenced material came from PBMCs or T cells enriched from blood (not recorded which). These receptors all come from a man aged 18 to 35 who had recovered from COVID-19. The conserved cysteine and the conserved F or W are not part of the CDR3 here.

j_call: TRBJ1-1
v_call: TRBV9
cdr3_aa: ASSLGGQGGTEAF

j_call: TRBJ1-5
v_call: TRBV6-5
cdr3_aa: ASRGWEGNQPQH

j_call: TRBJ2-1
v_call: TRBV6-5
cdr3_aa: ASTGSGGVREQF

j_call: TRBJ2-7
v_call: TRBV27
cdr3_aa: ASSLTRSYEQY

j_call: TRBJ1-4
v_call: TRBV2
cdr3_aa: ASNGMLREKLF

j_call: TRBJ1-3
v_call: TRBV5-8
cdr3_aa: ASSFDSTPGNTIY

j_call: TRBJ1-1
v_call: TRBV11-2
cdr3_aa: ASSTKLNTEAF

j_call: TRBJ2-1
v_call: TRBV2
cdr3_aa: ASMERVAGGNEQF

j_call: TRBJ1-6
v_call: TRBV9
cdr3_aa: ASSVRRVNSPLH

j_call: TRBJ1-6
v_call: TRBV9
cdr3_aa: ASSVHARGSPLH

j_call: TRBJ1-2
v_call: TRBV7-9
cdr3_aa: ASSPSRDRGLYGYT

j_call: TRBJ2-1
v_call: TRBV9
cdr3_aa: ASSVAGLSYNEQF

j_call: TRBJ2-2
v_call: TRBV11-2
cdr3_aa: ASSLDSSGINTGELF

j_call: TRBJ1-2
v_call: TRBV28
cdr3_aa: ASSSQGSGDYGYT